The next 5 T cell receptor beta chains were all read from a single sample in a study of PD-L1 blockade in urothelial cancer. This table comes from immunoSEQ multiplex PCR, and its TCRdb copy is limited to in-frame clones, with some not included. The sample includes 35,000 to 40,000 clones, 75% to 90% of them seen just once. Time point here: peripheral blood 6 weeks after treatment start. Specimen: PBMCs, collected around atezolizumab (anti-PD-L1) treatment. The receptors shown here come from a man in his 60s with urothelial cancer.

The V gene is TRBV4-1, the J gene TRBJ2-1; TRBD1 might be the D (5 bases). Deletions cut 4 bases from V and 4 bases from J, with 11 bases between. This CDR3 region has 14 residues. Germline V gene sequence: CDR1 MGHRA, CDR2 YSYEKL. The CDR3, as DNA: TGCGCCAGCAGCCCCCCCCGACAGTACAATGAGCAGTTCTTC. Translating gives CASSPPRQYNEQFF.

The chain employs TRBV27 and TRBJ1-5; 8 nucleotides agree with TRBD1. Unmatched junction bases numbered 9, after V lost 6 bases and J lost 2 bases. The germline CDR1 and CDR2 sequences are MNHEY and SMNVEV (reference sequence). This CDR3 is built from 16 residues. In nucleotides, the CDR3 is TGTGCCAGCAGGTACACAGGGGGAAGCGGCAATCAGCCCCAGCATTTT. Translating it yields CASRYTGGSGNQPQHF.

The chain carries TRBV5-1 and TRBJ1-5; 9 bases match TRBD1. There are 16 residues in the CDR3. Trimming removed 4 bases from V and 2 bases from J; junction bases left unmatched: 7. Germline CDR1 reads SGHRS; CDR2 reads YFSETQ. CDR3 sequence (DNA): TGCGCCAGCAGCCCCGGGACAGGGTCTGGCAATCAGCCCCAGCATTTT. Encoded protein: CASSPGTGSGNQPQHF.

This clone is a singleton in its sample. V and J are TRBV7-2 and TRBJ2-7; D ambiguous. Germline V gene sequence: CDR1 SGHTA, CDR2 FQGNSA. The ends were cut back, 8 bases at V and 7 bases at J, with 27 bases in the middle. This CDR3 has 16 amino acids. As DNA, the CDR3 is TGTGCCAGCCAGCCGGCAAACCAACCCTCTAGAAGTGAGCAGTACTTC. This sequence encodes CASQPANQPSRSEQYF. Full variable domain (rest looked up from reference TRBV7-2 and TRBJ2-7): GAGVSQSPSNKVTEKGKDVELRCDPISGHTALYWYRQSLGQGLEFLIYFQGNSAPDKSGLPSDRFSAERTGGSVSTLTIQRTQQEDSAVYLCASQPANQPSRSEQYFGPGTRLTVT.

This clone was detected once. This CDR3 is also generated by other DNA sequences in the sample. The chain has TRBV5-4 and TRBJ2-3; D possibly corresponds to TRBD2 (6 bases). V was shortened by 1 base and J by 4 bases, with 7 bases between the two germline ends. Germline CDR1 SGHNT, CDR2 YYREEE (reference sequence). The CDR3 totals 13 residues. The CDR3 DNA reads as TGTGCCAGCAGCTTGCGGGGGTCAGATACGCAGTATTTT. Translation gives CASSLRGSDTQYF. Looking up the rest from reference TRBV5-4 and TRBJ2-3 gives the full variable domain: ETGVTQSPTHLIKTRGQQVTLRCSSQSGHNTVSWYQQALGQGPQFIFQYYREEENGRGNFPPRFSGLQFPNYSSELNVNALELDDSALYLCASSLRGSDTQYFGPGTRLTVL.